This T cell receptor (beta chain) came from a study of blood T cell repertoires in COVID-19. Using immunoSEQ multiplex PCR, the repertoire was profiled, and TCRdb retains in-frame clones only, with some absent. The table records 200,000 to 250,000 clones, about 81% of them present only once. This CDR3 region has 14 residues. Germline CDR1 reads SGHRS; CDR2 reads YFSETQ. V was clipped by 0 bases and J by 2 bases, with 8 bases between them. The source of this sequence is a woman older than 75 with COVID-19, enrolled during active disease. The chain carries TRBV5-1 and TRBJ2-5; TRBD1 is a possible D gene (6 bases). Sequencing used peripheral blood. The CDR3 DNA reads TGCGCCAGCAGCTTGGGGGGGCTTCAAGAGACCCAGTACTTC. It specifies CASSLGGLQETQYF.